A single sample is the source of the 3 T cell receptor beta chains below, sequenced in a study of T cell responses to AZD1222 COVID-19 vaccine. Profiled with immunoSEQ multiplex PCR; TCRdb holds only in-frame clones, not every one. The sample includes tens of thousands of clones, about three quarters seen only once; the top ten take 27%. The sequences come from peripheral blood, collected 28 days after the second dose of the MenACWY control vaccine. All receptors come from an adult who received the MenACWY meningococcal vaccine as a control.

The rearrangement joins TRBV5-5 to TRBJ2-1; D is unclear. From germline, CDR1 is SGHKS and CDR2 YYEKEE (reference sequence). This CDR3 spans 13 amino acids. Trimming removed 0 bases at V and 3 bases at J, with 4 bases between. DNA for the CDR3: TGTGCCAGCAGCTTGGCACTCTACAATGAGCAGTTCTTC. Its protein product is CASSLALYNEQFF.

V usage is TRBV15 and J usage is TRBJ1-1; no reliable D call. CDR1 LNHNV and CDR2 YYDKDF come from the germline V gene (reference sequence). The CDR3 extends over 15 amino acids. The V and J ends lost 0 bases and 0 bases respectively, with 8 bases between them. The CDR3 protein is CATSRDYTVNTEAFF. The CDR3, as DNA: TGTGCCACCAGCAGAGATTATACAGTGAACACTGAAGCTTTCTTT.

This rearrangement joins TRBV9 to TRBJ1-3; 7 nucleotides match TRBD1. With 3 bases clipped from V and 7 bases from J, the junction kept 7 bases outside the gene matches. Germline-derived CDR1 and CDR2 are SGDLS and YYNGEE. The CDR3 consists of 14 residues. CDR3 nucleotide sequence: TGTGCCAGCAGCGCTGACAGGGAGCGTAACACCATATATTTT. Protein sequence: CASSADRERNTIYF.